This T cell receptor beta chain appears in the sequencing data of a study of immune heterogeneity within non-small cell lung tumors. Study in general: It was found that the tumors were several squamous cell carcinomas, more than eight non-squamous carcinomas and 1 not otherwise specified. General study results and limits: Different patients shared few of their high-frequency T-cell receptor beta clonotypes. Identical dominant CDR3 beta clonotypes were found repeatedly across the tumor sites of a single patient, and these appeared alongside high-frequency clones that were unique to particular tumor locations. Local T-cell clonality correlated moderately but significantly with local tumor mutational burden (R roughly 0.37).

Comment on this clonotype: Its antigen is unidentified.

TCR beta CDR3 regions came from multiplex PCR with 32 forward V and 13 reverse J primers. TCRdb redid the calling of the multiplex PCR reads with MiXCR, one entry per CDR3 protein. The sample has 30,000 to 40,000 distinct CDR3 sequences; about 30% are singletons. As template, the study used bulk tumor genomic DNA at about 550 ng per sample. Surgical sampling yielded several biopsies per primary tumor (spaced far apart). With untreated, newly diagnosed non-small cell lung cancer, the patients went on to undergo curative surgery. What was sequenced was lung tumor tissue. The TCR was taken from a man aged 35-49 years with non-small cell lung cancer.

The CDR3 spells CSAISVTSSYNEQFF. DNA for the CDR3: TGCAGTGCCATTAGCGTGACTAGCTCCTACAATGAGCAGTTCTTC. The gene calls are TRBV20-1 and TRBJ2-1; D may be TRBD2 (6 bases). CDR3 length: 15 amino acids. Between the trimmed V and J ends, which lost 6 bases and 0 bases, there was a span of 15 bases. Germline CDR1 DFQATT, CDR2 SNEGSKA (reference sequence).